The 5 T cell receptor beta chains below were found in one sample sequenced in a study of blood T cell repertoires in COVID-19. TCRdb's table, derived via immunoSEQ multiplex PCR, lists solely in-frame clones and lacks some. The repertoire holds roughly 110,000 clones, with roughly 81% as singletons. Source material: peripheral blood. The receptors were gathered from a man in his forties with acute or convalescent COVID-19.

This chain uses TRBV9 with TRBJ1-2; D unresolved. V was clipped by 6 bases and J by 0 bases, with 9 bases between them. CDR1 and CDR2 from the germline V gene are SGDLS and YYNGEE. The length of the CDR3 is 13 residues. CDR3 bases: TGTGCCAGCAAGTCCGGGACTAACTATGGCTACACCTTC. Translation: CASKSGTNYGYTF.

The chain uses TRBV9 and TRBJ1-3; 10 positions match TRBD1. The CDR3 has 15 residues. V shed 2 bases, J shed 2 bases, and the junction held 1 base outside the gene matches. Germline CDR1 is SGDLS and CDR2 is YYNGEE. CDR3 coding DNA: TGTGCCAGCAGCGTGACAGGGGGCGCTGGAAACACCATATATTTT. It encodes CASSVTGGAGNTIYF. Filled out from reference TRBV9 and TRBJ1-3, the complete variable domain reads DSGVTQTPKHLITATGQRVTLRCSPRSGDLSVYWYQQSLDQGLQFLIQYYNGEERAKGNILERFSAQQFPDLHSELNLSSLELGDSALYFCASSVTGGAGNTIYFGEGSWLTVV.

The gene calls are TRBV6-2 or TRBV6-3 and TRBJ1-2, with a weak D call TRBD1 (6 bases). CDR1 is MNHEY and CDR2 is SVGEGT in the germline V gene. V was cut by 0 bases and J by 3 bases, with 11 bases left in between. The CDR3 is 15 residues long. CDR3 sequence reads: CASSYSTGWDYGYTF. The CDR3 DNA reads TGTGCCAGCAGTTACTCTACAGGGTGGGACTATGGCTACACCTTC.

The V and J genes are TRBV5-4 and TRBJ2-3, with TRBD1 as a possible D gene (6 bases). Germline V CDR1 and CDR2: SGHNT, YYREEE (reference sequence). This CDR3 has 16 amino acids. Trimming shortened V by 4 bases and J by 1 base, and 16 bases separated the two germline ends. In DNA form, the CDR3 reads TGTGCCAGCAGCCACGACAGGCTACGGGGCACAGATACGCAGTATTTT. This gives the protein CASSHDRLRGTDTQYF.

The chain combines TRBV7-8 with TRBJ2-5, with TRBD1 matching 9 bases. The CDR3 loop spans 15 amino acids. The germline V gene has CDR1 SGHVS and CDR2 FQNEAQ. V lost 5 bases to trimming and J lost 4 bases; unmatched junction nucleotides: 8. This CDR3 reads CASSTHLQGAETQYF. CDR3 DNA sequence: TGTGCCAGCAGCACCCACCTACAGGGGGCAGAGACCCAGTACTTC.